This T cell receptor (beta chain) comes out of a study of post-analysis software for immune sequencing data. Findings and limits, study-wide: The study found TRBV5-6, TRBV5-1 and TRBV20-1 among five or six TRBV segments more frequent in patients than controls.

Turning to this clonotype: The antigen is unknown.

Trimming shortened V by 3 bases and J by 3 bases, and 11 bases separated the two germline ends. The germline gives CDR1 SGHTA, CDR2 FQGNSA. The CDR3 contains 14 residues. Libraries were made from TCR beta cDNA, and they carried unique molecular identifiers. From the PCR reads, TCRdb called clonotypes with MiXCR, one entry per CDR3 protein. The sample shows about 190,000 distinct CDR3 sequences, 25% to 35% of them seen only once. This receptor was obtained from a girl aged 2 to 17 with multiple sclerosis. The sequencing input was blood. The chain links TRBV7-2 to TRBJ1-1; TRBD1 is a possible D gene (6 bases). CDR3 loop: CASSLGGPYTEAFF. CDR3 bases: TGTGCCAGCAGCTTGGGGGGGCCGTACACTGAAGCTTTCTTT.